This TCR beta chain was captured by sequencing in a study of cytomegalovirus exposure and HLA in healthy donors. Study context: An analysis done earlier identified 95 million to 140 million unique TCR beta sequences from roughly 190 million T cells.

The PCR made use of 60 Vbeta and 13 Jbeta primers. The repertoire was sequenced with immunoSEQ multiplex PCR; TCRdb's copy has only in-frame clones and lacks some. Seen here are 160,000 or so clones, nearly 80% observed once, and the top ten hold about a tenth. The CDR3 runs 15 residues. CDR1 KGHSY and CDR2 FQNENV come from the germline V gene. V was pared by 4 bases and J by 6 bases, with 18 bases between. The specimen was PBMCs. This rearrangement joins TRBV16 to TRBJ1-2; TRBD1 might be the D (6 bases). The TCR originated in a man between 18 and 29 years old in good health and CMV-seropositive. CDR3 amino acids: CASSPLGQGINGYTF. In nucleotides, the CDR3 is TGTGCCAGCAGCCCCCTGGGGCAGGGGATAAATGGCTACACCTTC.